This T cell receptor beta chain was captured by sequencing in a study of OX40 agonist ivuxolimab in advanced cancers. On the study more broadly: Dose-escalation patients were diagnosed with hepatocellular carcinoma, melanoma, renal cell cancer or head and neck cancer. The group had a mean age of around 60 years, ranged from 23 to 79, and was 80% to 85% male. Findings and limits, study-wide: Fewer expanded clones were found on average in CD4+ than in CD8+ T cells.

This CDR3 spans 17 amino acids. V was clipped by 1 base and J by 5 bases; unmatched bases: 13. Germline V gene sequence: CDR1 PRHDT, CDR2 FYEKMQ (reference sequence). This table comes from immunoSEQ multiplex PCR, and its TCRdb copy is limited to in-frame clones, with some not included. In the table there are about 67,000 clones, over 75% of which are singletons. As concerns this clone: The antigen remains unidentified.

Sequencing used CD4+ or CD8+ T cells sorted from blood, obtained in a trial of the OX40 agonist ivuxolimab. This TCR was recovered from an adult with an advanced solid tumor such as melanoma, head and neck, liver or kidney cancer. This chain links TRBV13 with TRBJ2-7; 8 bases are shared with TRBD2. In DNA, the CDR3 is TGTGCCAGCAGCTTAGCTTGGTTAGCGGGAATGAACGACGAGCAGTACTTC. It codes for CASSLAWLAGMNDEQYF.